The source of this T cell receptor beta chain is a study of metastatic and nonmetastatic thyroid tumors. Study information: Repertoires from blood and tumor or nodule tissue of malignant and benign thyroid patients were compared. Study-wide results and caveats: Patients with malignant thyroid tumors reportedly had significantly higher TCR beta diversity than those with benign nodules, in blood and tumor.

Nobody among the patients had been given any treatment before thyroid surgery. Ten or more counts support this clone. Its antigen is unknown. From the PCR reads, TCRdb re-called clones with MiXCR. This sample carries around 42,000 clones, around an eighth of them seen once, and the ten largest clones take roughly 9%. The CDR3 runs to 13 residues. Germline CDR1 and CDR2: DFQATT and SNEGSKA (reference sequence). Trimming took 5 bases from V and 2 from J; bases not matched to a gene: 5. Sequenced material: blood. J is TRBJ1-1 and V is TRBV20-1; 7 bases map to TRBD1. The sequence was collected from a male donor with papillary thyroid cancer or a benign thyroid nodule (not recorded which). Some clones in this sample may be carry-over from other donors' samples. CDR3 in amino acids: CSAPRQGNTEAFF. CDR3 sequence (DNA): TGCAGTGCTCCGAGACAGGGAAACACTGAAGCTTTCTTT.